This is a list of T cell receptor beta chains from one sample in a study of T cells in Graves' hyperthyroidism and ophthalmopathy. MiXCR, run by TCRdb on the multiplex PCR reads, gives a single entry per CDR3 protein. The repertoire holds about 350,000 distinct CDR3 sequences, with approximately 18% as singletons. What was sequenced was blood. The origin of the receptors is a woman in her twenties or thirties with Graves' hyperthyroidism that later progressed to Graves' ophthalmopathy. The CDR3 runs from the conserved cysteine through the conserved F or W. The order of the fields is V gene, J gene, CDR3 protein.

>TRBV3-1|TRBJ2-5
CASSQDSSGGYF
>TRBV7-9|TRBJ1-4
CASSHNRATNEKLFF
>TRBV19|TRBJ1-1
CASSIGTGAPEAFF
>TRBV6-1|TRBJ1-5
CASSPDGVYGFQPQHF
>TRBV10-3|TRBJ2-5
CAMSSGERETQYF
>TRBV30|TRBJ1-6
CAWRSSNNSPLHF
>TRBV2|TRBJ1-3
CASGGGSGNTIYF
>TRBV27|TRBJ2-5
CASSLSSRGETQYF
>TRBV27|TRBJ2-3
CASSLLPGGDTDTQYF
>TRBV11-3|TRBJ1-1
CASSSLVGGEAFF
>TRBV28|TRBJ2-1
CASSPLMGQRSSYNEQFF
>TRBV6-1|TRBJ1-6
CASSEIVSSYNSPLHF
>TRBV6-1|TRBJ1-6
CASSESSGAFSYNSPLHF
>TRBV6-2/TRBV6-3|TRBJ1-1
CASSSAVGAFF
>TRBV7-9|TRBJ1-6
CASSLDRGWSPLHF
>TRBV5-1|TRBJ2-3
CASSLGLAGGDTQYF
>TRBV12-3/TRBV12-4|TRBJ1-1
CASSLALRRGNTEAFF
>TRBV7-8|TRBJ2-5
CASSGTGEETQYF
>TRBV5-1|TRBJ2-1
CASSIGLAGSDEQFF
>TRBV6-1|TRBJ2-7
CASRSARGVGPSTTQQYF
>TRBV27|TRBJ2-7
CAIGRGGSEQYF
>TRBV11-1|TRBJ1-1
CASSFRSRTEAFF
>TRBV18|TRBJ1-3
CASSPDISGNTIYF
>TRBV7-4|TRBJ1-4
CASSPHINSSWRKRSTNEKLFF
>TRBV19|TRBJ1-1
CASSGGFGAEAFF
>TRBV5-1|TRBJ2-1
CASSTGTSGPTYNEQFF
>TRBV20-1|TRBJ2-1
CSALPGLAGDNEQFF
>TRBV28|TRBJ1-1
CASTLNTEGAEAFF
>TRBV12-3/TRBV12-4|TRBJ2-7
CASTSRGGASYEQYF
>TRBV28|TRBJ1-2
CASRRPGTGDNYGYTF
>TRBV27|TRBJ2-7
CASSLSLESSYEQYF
>TRBV5-1|TRBJ1-6
CASSPTGVPVDSPLHF
>TRBV9|TRBJ2-2
CASSPFPKELFF
>TRBV24-1|TRBJ2-1
CATSDTDSDLYNEQFF
>TRBV9|TRBJ2-2
CASSVDQAGPNTGELFF
>TRBV5-1|TRBJ2-4
CASSLVPRDWGSPSAKNIQYF
>TRBV2|TRBJ2-2
CAIRRGEGAGELFF